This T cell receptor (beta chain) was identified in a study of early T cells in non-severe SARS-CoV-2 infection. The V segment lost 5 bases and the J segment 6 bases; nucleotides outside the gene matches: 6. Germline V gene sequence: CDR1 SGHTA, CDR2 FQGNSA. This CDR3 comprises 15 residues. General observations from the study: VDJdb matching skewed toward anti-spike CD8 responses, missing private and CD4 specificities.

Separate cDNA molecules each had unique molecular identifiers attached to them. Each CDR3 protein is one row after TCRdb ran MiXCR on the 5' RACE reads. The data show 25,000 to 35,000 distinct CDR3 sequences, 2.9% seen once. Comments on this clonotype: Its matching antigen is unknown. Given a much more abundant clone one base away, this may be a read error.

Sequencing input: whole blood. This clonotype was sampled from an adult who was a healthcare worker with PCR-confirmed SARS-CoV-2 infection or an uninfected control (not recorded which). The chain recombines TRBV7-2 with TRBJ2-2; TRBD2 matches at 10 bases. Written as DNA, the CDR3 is TGTGCCAGCAGCCGAGCGGGGGGGTTGGCCGGGGAGCTGTTTTTT. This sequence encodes CASSRAGGLAGELFF.